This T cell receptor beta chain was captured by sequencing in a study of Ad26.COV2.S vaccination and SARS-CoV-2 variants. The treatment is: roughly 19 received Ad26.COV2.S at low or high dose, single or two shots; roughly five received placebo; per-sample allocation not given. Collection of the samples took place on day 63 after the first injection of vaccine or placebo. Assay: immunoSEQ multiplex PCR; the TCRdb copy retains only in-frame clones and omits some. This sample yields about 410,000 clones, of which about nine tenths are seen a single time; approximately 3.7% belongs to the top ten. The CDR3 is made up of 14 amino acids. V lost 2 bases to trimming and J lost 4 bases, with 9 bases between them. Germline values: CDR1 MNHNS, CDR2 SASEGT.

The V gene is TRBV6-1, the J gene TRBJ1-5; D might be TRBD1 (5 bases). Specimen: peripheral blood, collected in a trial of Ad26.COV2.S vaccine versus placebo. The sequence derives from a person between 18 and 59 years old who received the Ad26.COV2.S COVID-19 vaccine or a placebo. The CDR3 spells CASSEWGSNQPQHF. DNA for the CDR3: TGTGCCAGCAGTGAATGGGGCAGTAATCAGCCCCAGCATTTT.